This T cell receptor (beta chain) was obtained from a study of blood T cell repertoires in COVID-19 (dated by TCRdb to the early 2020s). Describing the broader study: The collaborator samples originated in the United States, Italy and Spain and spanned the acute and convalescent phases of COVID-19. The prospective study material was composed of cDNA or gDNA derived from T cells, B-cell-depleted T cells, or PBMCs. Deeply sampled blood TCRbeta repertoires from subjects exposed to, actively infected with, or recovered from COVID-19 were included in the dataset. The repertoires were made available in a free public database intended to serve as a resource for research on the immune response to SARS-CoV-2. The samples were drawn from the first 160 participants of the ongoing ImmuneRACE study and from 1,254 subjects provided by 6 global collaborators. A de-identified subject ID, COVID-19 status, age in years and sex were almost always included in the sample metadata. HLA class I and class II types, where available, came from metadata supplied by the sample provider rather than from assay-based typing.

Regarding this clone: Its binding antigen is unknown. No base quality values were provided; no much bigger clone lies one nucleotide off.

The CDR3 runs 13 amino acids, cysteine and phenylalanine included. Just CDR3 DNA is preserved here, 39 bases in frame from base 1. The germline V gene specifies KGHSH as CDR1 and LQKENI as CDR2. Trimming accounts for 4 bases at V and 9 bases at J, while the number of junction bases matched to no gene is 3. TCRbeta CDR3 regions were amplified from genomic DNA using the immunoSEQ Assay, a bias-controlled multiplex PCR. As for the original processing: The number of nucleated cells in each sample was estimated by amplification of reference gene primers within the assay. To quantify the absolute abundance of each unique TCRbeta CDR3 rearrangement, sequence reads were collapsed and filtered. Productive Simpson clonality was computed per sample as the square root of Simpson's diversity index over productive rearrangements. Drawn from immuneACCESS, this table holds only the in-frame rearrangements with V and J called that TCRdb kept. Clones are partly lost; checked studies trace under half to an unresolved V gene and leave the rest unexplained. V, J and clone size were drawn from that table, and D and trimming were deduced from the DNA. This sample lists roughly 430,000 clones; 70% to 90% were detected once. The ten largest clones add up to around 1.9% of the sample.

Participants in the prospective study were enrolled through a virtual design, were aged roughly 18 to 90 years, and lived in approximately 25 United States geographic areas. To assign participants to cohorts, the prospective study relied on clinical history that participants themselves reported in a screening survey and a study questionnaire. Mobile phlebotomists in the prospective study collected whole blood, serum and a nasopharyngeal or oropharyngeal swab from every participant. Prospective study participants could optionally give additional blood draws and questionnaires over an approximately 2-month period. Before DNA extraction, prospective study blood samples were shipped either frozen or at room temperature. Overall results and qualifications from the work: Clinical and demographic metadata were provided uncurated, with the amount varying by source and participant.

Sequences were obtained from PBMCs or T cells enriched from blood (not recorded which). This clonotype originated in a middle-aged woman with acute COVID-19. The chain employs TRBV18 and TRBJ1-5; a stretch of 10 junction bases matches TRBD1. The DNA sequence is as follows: TGTGCCAGCTCACGGGACAGGGGTTGGCCCCAGCATTTT. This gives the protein CASSRDRGWPQHF.